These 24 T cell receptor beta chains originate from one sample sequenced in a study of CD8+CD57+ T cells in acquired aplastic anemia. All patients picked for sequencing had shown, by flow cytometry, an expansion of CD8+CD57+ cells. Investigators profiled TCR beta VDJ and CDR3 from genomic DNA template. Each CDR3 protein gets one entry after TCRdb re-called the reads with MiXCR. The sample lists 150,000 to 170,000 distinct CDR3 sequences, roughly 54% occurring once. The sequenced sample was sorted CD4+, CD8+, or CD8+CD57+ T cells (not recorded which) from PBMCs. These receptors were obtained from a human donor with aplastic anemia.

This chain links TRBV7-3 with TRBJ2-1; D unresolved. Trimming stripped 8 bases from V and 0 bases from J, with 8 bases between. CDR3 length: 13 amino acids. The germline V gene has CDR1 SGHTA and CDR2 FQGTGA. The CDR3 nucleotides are TGTGCCAGCTCAGCAACCTCCTACAATGAGCAGTTCTTC. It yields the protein CASSATSYNEQFF.

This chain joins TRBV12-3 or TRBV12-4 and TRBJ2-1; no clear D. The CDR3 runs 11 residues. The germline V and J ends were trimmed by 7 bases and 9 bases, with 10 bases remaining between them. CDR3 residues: CASNLLGEQFF. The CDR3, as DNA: TGTGCCAGCAACCTCCTGGGTGAGCAGTTCTTC.

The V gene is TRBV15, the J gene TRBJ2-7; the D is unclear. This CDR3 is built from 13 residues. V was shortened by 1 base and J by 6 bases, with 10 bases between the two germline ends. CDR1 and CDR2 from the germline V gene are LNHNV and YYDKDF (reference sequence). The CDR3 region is CATSRVLDAEQYF. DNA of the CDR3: TGTGCCACCAGCAGAGTTCTAGACGCCGAGCAGTACTTC.

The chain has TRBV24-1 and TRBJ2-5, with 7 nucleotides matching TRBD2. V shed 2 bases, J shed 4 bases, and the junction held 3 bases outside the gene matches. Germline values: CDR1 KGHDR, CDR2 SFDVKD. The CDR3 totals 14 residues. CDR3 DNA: TGTGCCACCAGTGATTCCAGGGAGGGAGAGACCCAGTACTTC. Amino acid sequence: CATSDSREGETQYF.

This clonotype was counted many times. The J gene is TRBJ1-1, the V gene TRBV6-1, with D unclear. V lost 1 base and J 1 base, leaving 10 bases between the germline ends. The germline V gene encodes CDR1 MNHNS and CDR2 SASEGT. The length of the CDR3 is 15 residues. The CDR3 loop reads CASSEDLRSNTEAFF. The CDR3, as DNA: TGTGCCAGCAGTGAAGACCTGAGATCGAACACTGAAGCTTTCTTT.

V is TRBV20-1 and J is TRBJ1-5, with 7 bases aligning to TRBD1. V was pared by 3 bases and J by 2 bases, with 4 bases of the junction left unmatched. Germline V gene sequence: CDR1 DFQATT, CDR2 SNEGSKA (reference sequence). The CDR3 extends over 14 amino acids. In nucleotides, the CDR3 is TGCAGTGCTAGGACAGGGTTGGGCAATCAGCCCCAGCATTTT. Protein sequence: CSARTGLGNQPQHF.

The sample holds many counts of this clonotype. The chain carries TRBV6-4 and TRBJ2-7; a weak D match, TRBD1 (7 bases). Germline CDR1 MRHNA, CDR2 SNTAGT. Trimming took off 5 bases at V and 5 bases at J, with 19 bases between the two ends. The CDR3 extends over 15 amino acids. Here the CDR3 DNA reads TGTGCCAGCAGTCGACAGGGATTGGAGGGAAACGAGCAGTACTTC. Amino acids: CASSRQGLEGNEQYF.

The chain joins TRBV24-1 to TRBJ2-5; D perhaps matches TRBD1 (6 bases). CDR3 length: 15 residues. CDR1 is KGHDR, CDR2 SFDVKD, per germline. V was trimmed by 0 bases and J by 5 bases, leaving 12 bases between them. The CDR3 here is CATSDLKSGDETQYF. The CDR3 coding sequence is TGTGCCACCAGTGATTTGAAATCAGGGGACGAGACCCAGTACTTC.

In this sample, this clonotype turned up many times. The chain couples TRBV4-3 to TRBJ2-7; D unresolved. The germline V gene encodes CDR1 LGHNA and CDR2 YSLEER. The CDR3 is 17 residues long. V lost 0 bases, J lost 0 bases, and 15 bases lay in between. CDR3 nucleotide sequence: TGCGCCAGCAGCCAAGATAGGTCTTCGGGCAGCTCCTACGAGCAGTACTTC. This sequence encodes CASSQDRSSGSSYEQYF.

The CDR3 is CASSFDARPWREQYF. The CDR3 nucleotides are TGTGCCAGCAGCTTTGACGCACGACCCTGGAGGGAGCAGTACTTC. This chain joins TRBV7-3 and TRBJ2-7; D might be TRBD2 (5 bases). V was pared by 3 bases and J by 7 bases, with 19 bases between. This CDR3 region has 15 residues. The germline V gene encodes CDR1 SGHTA and CDR2 FQGTGA.

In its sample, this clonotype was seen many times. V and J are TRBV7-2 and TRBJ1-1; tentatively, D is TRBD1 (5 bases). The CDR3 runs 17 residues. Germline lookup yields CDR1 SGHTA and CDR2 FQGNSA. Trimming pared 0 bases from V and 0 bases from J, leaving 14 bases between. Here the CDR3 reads CASSLAARVGMNTEAFF. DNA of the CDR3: TGTGCCAGCAGCTTAGCGGCCAGGGTTGGGATGAACACTGAAGCTTTCTTT.

The CDR3 sequence: CASSFQRDSAGTQYF. The CDR3 DNA follows: TGTGCCAGCAGCTTCCAGCGGGACTCCGCAGGGACCCAGTACTTC. The chain uses TRBV11-2 and TRBJ2-5, with 7 bases aligning to TRBD2. The germline gives CDR1 SGHAT, CDR2 FQNNGV. V dropped 3 bases and J dropped 7; count of bases not matched to a gene: 11. The CDR3 consists of 15 residues.

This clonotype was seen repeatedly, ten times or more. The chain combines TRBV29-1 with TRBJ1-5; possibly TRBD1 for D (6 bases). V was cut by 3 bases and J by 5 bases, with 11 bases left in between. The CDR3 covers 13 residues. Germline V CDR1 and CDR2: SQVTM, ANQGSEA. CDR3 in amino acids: CSVEGGPDQPQHF. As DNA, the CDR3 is TGCAGCGTTGAGGGGGGGCCTGATCAGCCCCAGCATTTT.

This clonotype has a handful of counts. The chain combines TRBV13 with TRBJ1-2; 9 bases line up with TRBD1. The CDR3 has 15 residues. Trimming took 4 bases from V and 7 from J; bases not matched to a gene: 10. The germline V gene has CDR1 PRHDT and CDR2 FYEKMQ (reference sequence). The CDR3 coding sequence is TGTGCCAGCAGCTGGGGACAGGGTGCTGTAGGTGGCTACACCTTC. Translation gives CASSWGQGAVGGYTF.

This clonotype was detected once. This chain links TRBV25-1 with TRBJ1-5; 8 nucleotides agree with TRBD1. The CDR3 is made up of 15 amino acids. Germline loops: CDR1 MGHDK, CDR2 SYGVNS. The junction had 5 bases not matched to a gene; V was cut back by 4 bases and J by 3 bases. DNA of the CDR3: TGTGCCAGCAGTGGGGGGACAGGTGACAATCAGCCCCAGCATTTT. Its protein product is CASSGGTGDNQPQHF.

CDR3 amino acids: CASKALGEMNEQFF. In DNA, the CDR3 is TGCGCCAGCAAGGCTCTCGGGGAAATGAATGAGCAGTTCTTC. V and J are TRBV5-1 and TRBJ2-1; tentative D call: TRBD2 (5 bases). Germline V gives CDR1 SGHRS, CDR2 YFSETQ. With 6 bases removed from V and 7 bases from J, the gap between germline ends came to 17 bases. The CDR3 extends over 14 amino acids.

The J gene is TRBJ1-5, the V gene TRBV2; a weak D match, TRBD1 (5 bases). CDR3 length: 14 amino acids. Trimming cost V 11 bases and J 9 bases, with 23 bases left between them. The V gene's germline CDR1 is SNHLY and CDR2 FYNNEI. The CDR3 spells CAAFGTEGNWPQHF. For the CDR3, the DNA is TGTGCCGCCTTCGGGACCGAGGGAAATTGGCCCCAGCATTTT.

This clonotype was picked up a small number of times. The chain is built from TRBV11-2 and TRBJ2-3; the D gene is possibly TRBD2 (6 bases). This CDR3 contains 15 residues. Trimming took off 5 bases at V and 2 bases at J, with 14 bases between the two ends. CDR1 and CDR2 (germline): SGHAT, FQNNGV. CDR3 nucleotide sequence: TGTGCCAGCAGCCTACGGGCGGGAAACACAGATACGCAGTATTTT. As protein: CASSLRAGNTDTQYF.

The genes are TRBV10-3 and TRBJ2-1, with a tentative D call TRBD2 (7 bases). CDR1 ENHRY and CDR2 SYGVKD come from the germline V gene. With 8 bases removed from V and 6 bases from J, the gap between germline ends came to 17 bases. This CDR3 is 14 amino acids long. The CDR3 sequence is CAIQGQPGGNEQFF. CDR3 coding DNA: TGTGCCATCCAAGGACAGCCGGGAGGCAATGAGCAGTTCTTC.

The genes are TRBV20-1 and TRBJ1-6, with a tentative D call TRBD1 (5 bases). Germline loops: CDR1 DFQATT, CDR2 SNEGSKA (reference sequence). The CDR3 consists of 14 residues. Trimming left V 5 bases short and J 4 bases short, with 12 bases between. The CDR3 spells CSAGGGLYNSPLHF. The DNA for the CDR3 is TGCAGTGCTGGGGGTGGGCTATATAATTCACCCCTCCACTTT.

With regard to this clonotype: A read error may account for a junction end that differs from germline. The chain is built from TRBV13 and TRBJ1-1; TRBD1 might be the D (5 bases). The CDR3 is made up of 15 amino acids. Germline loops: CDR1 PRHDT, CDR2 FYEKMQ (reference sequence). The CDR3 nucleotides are TGTGCCAGCAGCGTAGGGGCGTCCCTGGGCACTGAAGCTTTCTTT. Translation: CASSVGASLGTEAFF.

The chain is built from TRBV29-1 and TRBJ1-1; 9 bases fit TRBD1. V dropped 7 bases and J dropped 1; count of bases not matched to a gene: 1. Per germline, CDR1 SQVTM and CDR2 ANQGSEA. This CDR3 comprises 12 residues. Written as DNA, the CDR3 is TGCAGCGGGGGACAGGGGAACACTGAAGCTTTCTTT. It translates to CSGGQGNTEAFF.

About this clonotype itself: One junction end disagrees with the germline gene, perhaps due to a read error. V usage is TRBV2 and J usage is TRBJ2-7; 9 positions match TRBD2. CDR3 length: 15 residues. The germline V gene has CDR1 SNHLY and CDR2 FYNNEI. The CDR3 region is CAAQTQAGGSYERYF. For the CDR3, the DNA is TGTGCCGCCCAGACCCAAGCGGGGGGCAGCTACGAGCGGTACTTC.

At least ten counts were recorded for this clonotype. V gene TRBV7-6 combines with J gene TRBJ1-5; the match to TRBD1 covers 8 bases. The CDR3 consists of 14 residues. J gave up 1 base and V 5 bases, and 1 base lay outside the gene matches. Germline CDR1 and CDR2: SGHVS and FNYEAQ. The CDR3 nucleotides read TGTGCCAGCAGCCAGGGGGCCAGCAATCAGCCCCAGCATTTT. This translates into CASSQGASNQPQHF.